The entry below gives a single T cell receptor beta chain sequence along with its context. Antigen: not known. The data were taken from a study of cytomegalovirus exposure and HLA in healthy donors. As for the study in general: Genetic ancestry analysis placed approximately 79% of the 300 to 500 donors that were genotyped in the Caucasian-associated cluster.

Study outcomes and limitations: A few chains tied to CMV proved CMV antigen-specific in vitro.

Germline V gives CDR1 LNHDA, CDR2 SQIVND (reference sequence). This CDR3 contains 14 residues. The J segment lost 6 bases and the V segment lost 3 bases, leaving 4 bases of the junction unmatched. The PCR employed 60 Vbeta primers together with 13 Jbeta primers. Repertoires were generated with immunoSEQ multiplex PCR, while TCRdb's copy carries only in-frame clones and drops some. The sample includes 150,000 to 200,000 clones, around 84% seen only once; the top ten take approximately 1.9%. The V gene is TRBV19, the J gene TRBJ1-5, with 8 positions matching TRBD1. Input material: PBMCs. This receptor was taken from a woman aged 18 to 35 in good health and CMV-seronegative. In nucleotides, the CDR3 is TGTGCCAGTAGTATCTCCAGGGGGCCTCAGCCCCAGCATTTT. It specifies CASSISRGPQPQHF.